The 27 T cell receptor beta chains in this list originate from one sample, sequenced in a study of T cells after posttransplantation cyclophosphamide (dated by TCRdb to about 2016). Library preparation was by the immunoSEQ multiplex PCR assay. TCRdb took this table from immuneACCESS and kept in-frame rearrangements with V and J called. Such tables lack part of the clones; where checked against another copy, unresolved V genes explain under half of the gap, and the rest is unexplained. This sample comprises about 22,000 clones, approximately 97% of them detected only once. The biggest ten clones account for about 0.13% of the sample. Viable CD3+CD4+ or CD3+CD8+ cells that were CCR7+CD45RA+CD45RO-CD95-CD27+CD28+ were defined as naive T cells. Sequencing was carried out using naive CD4+ T cells sorted from PBMCs. The receptors derive from a man over 45 in good health, CMV-negative, and a related stem cell transplant donor.

V usage is TRBV5-1 and J usage is TRBJ1-2; D is undetermined. V was shortened by 3 bases and J by 6 bases, with 18 bases between the two germline ends. CDR3 length equals 15 residues. Germline-derived CDR1 and CDR2 are SGHRS and YFSETQ. The CDR3 DNA is TGCGCCAGCAGCTCTACGGCACAGACTACCCATGGCTACACCTTC. Protein product: CASSSTAQTTHGYTF.

The chain is built from TRBV10-3 and TRBJ2-7; a possible D gene is TRBD1 (5 bases). Germline loops: CDR1 ENHRY, CDR2 SYGVKD. Trimming took off 6 bases at V and 1 base at J, with 13 bases between the two ends. The CDR3 is 14 amino acids. CDR3 nucleotide sequence: TGTGCCATCAGCACCCAGGGCGCATCCTACGAGCAGTACTTC. As protein: CAISTQGASYEQYF.

The sample holds one count of this clone. The chain is built from TRBV11-1 and TRBJ2-5, with D perhaps matching TRBD2 (5 bases). The germline V gene encodes CDR1 SGHAT and CDR2 FQDESV (reference sequence). The V and J ends lost 4 bases and 4 bases respectively, with 13 bases between them. The CDR3 spans 14 residues. CDR3 sequence (DNA): TGTGCCAGCAGCTATCGGGGTCTGAGAGAGACCCAGTACTTC. Amino acids: CASSYRGLRETQYF.

CDR3 sequence (DNA): TGTGCCAGCAGCACTGGACAGGGGATCGGATCTAACTATGGCTACACCTTC. Protein sequence: CASSTGQGIGSNYGYTF. The gene calls are TRBV21-1 and TRBJ1-2; TRBD1, the table's D call, was not compared with the DNA. TRBV21-1 is an annotated pseudogene. The CDR3 runs 17 residues.

Comments on this clone: The junction departs from germline at one end; a sequencing error may be responsible. Other DNA sequences from this sample encode an identical CDR3 as well. The chain recombines TRBV15 with TRBJ1-5; D remains ambiguous. The CDR3 is 12 amino acids. The germline gives CDR1 LNHNV, CDR2 YYDKDF (reference sequence). The CDR3 region is CATRGEGQPQHF. The CDR3 region has the DNA TGTGCCACCAGGGGTGAGGGCCAGCCTCAGCATTTT.

CDR3 DNA sequence: TGTGCCAGCAGCTCGTCGGGTTATGGCTACACCTTC. This sequence encodes CASSSSGYGYTF. The V call is TRBV7-9, the J call TRBJ1-2, with D unresolved. Trimming shortened V by 4 bases and J by 5 bases, and 8 bases separated the two germline ends. The CDR3 spans 12 residues. The germline gives CDR1 SEHNR, CDR2 FQNEAQ (reference sequence). Supplemented by reference TRBV7-9 and TRBJ1-2, the full variable domain reads DTGVSQNPRHKITKRGQNVTFRCDPISEHNRLYWYRQTLGQGPEFLTYFQNEAQLEKSRLLSDRFSAERPKGSFSTLEIQRTEQGDSAMYLCASSSSGYGYTFGSGTRLTVV.

The chain links TRBV5-1 to TRBJ2-7; 10 nucleotides match TRBD1. The CDR3 length is 16 residues. CDR1 is SGHRS and CDR2 is YFSETQ in the germline V gene. Losses at the gene ends were 4 bases for V and 4 bases for J; bases not matched to a gene: 11. CDR3 coding DNA: TGCGCCAGCAGCCTCCCGACAGGGGGCATTACGTACGAGCAGTACTTC. Its translation is CASSLPTGGITYEQYF.

The chain links TRBV5-1 to TRBJ2-2, with 7 bases that match TRBD1. J was trimmed by 0 bases and V by 5 bases; bases with no gene match: 4. This CDR3 contains 15 residues. The germline V gene has CDR1 SGHRS and CDR2 YFSETQ. The CDR3 bases are TGCGCCAGCAGTCGGGACAGTCCGAACACCGGGGAGCTGTTTTTT. Translated, it gives CASSRDSPNTGELFF.

The J gene is TRBJ1-1, the V gene TRBV6-5; 7 bases are shared with TRBD1. Per germline, CDR1 MNHEY and CDR2 SVGAGI. V was clipped by 10 bases and J by 6 bases; unmatched bases: 11. This CDR3 contains 13 residues. The CDR3 loop reads CATSSTGWSEAFF. The CDR3 coding sequence is TGTGCCACCTCATCGACAGGGTGGTCTGAAGCTTTCTTT.

This sequence joins TRBV10-3 and TRBJ2-5; D is uncertain. The CDR3 spans 13 residues. Trimming took off 4 bases at V and 5 bases at J, with 11 bases between the two ends. CDR1 is ENHRY, CDR2 SYGVKD, per germline. CDR3 amino acids: CAISVARTETQYF. CDR3 DNA: TGTGCCATCAGTGTGGCCCGCACGGAGACCCAGTACTTC.

The chain combines TRBV5-4 with TRBJ2-7, with D possibly matching TRBD2 (7 bases). V lost 5 bases to trimming and J lost 4 bases, with 19 bases between them. The CDR3 loop spans 15 amino acids. CDR1 SGHNT and CDR2 YYREEE come from the germline V gene (reference sequence). The CDR3 coding sequence is TGTGCCAGCAGTAAGGGGGGGACTCCCGAGTACGAGCAGTACTTC. It translates to CASSKGGTPEYEQYF.

V is TRBV6-1 and J is TRBJ2-2; D remains ambiguous. Germline V lookup: CDR1 MNHNS, CDR2 SASEGT. This CDR3 spans 18 amino acids. V lost 2 bases to trimming and J lost 1 base, with 17 bases between them. The chain's CDR3 is CASSESSKLNLNTGELFF. The DNA for the CDR3 is TGTGCCAGCAGTGAAAGTTCGAAGCTGAACTTGAACACCGGGGAGCTGTTTTTT.

V and J are TRBV2 and TRBJ2-1; 10 bases fit TRBD2. CDR3 size: 15 residues. The germline V gene encodes CDR1 SNHLY and CDR2 FYNNEI. J lost 4 bases, V lost 5 bases, and 5 bases had no gene match. As DNA, the CDR3 is TGTGCCAGCAGTTATGGACTAGCGGAGTACAATGAGCAGTTCTTC. It translates to CASSYGLAEYNEQFF.

The chain has TRBV9 and TRBJ1-1; 8 bases agree with TRBD1. From germline, CDR1 is SGDLS and CDR2 YYNGEE. This CDR3 has 15 residues. J gave up 0 bases and V 3 bases, and 4 bases lay outside the gene matches. The CDR3 DNA follows: TGTGCCAGCAGCGCGACAGGGGCTGTGAACACTGAAGCTTTCTTT. Protein product: CASSATGAVNTEAFF.

On this clone: The junction departs from germline at one end; a sequencing error may be responsible. Other nucleotide sequences from this sample produce the same CDR3. This sequence joins TRBV4-3 and TRBJ1-6; TRBD1 matches 7 bases. Looked up from germline, CDR1 is LGHNA and CDR2 is YSLEER. This CDR3 comprises 17 residues. In DNA form, the CDR3 reads TGCGCCAGCAGCCAAGGACAGGGAGTTAGAGATAATTCCCCCCTCCACTTT. Translated: CASSQGQGVRDNSPLHF.

The gene calls are TRBV7-2 and TRBJ1-1, with D unresolved. Per the germline V gene, CDR1 is SGHTA and CDR2 is FQGNSA. The CDR3 covers 15 residues. V was pared by 1 base and J by 0 bases, with 9 bases between. The CDR3 region is CASSLVAGMNTEAFF. The CDR3 nucleotides are TGTGCCAGCAGCTTAGTGGCGGGGATGAACACTGAAGCTTTCTTT.

The rearrangement joins TRBV7-3 to TRBJ2-4; 10 positions match TRBD1. CDR3 size: 15 residues. J lost 9 bases, V lost 6 bases, and 11 bases had no gene match. Germline V lookup: CDR1 SGHTA, CDR2 FQGTGA. The CDR3 sequence: CASRSGTGAGGIQYF. The CDR3 region has the DNA TGTGCCAGCAGGTCCGGGACAGGGGCCGGCGGCATTCAGTACTTC.

DNA of the CDR3: TGCGCCAGCACAGGGGGGATTAACACTGAAGCTTTCTTT. Protein sequence: CASTGGINTEAFF. V usage is TRBV10-2 and J usage is TRBJ1-1, with TRBD1 matching 7 bases. In germline, CDR1 is WSHSY, CDR2 SAAADI. CDR3 length: 13 amino acids. Germline trimming cut 7 bases from V and 2 bases from J; bases unmatched to any gene: 4.

The chain has TRBV2 and TRBJ2-5; the D is unclear. CDR1 SNHLY and CDR2 FYNNEI come from the germline V gene. V was clipped by 6 bases and J by 11 bases, with 16 bases between them. The CDR3 totals 12 residues. CDR3: CASRSWQAAQYF. CDR3 DNA sequence: TGTGCCAGCAGAAGTTGGCAGGCCGCTCAGTACTTC. The full variable domain, completed using reference TRBV2 and TRBJ2-5, is EPEVTQTPSHQVTQMGQEVILRCVPISNHLYFYWYRQILGQKVEFLVSFYNNEISEKSEIFDDQFSVERPDGSNFTLKIRSTKLEDSAMYFCASRSWQAAQYFGPGTRLLVL.

This chain uses TRBV27 with TRBJ2-5, with D possibly being TRBD1 (5 bases). The closer fit of TRBJ2-7 to the DNA end suggests the J call may be wrong. Per the germline V gene, CDR1 is MNHEY and CDR2 is SMNVEV (reference sequence). This CDR3 spans 15 amino acids. DNA of the CDR3: TGTGCCAGCAGAGAAGGACACCGTCGATTCCCCGAGCAGTACTTC. Amino acid sequence: CASREGHRRFPEQYF.

The chain is built from TRBV5-5 and TRBJ1-2; 7 bases map to TRBD1. The V gene end was trimmed by 0 bases and the J gene end by 0 bases; junction bases not matched to a gene: 5. The CDR3 sequence is 16 residues long. From germline, CDR1 is SGHKS and CDR2 YYEKEE (reference sequence). CDR3 in amino acids: CASSLEGQGANYGYTF. CDR3 nucleotide sequence: TGTGCCAGCAGCTTGGAGGGCCAGGGGGCTAACTATGGCTACACCTTC. The whole variable domain, remainder taken from reference TRBV5-5 and TRBJ1-2, is DAGVTQSPTHLIKTRGQQVTLRCSPISGHKSVSWYQQVLGQGPQFIFQYYEKEERGRGNFPDRFSARQFPNYSSELNVNALLLGDSALYLCASSLEGQGANYGYTFGSGTRLTVV.

The chain is built from TRBV6-5 and TRBJ1-5, with D perhaps TRBD1 (5 bases). CDR1 and CDR2 from the germline V gene are MNHEY and SVGAGI. V was pared by 0 bases and J by 0 bases, with 9 bases between. CDR3 length: 16 residues. CDR3 amino acids: CASSYSGADSNQPQHF. CDR3 sequence (DNA): TGTGCCAGCAGTTACTCTGGGGCAGATAGCAATCAGCCCCAGCATTTT.

CDR3 in amino acids: CASSTGTVNQPQHF. CDR3 sequence (DNA): TGTGCCAGTAGTACCGGGACAGTTAATCAGCCCCAGCATTTT. V gene TRBV19 combines with J gene TRBJ1-5; 7 bases align to TRBD1. Trimming removed 4 bases from V and 4 bases from J; junction bases left unmatched: 4. The CDR3 is 14 residues long. Per the germline V gene, CDR1 is LNHDA and CDR2 is SQIVND (reference sequence).

The rearrangement links TRBV6-5 to TRBJ1-1, with D perhaps matching TRBD1 (5 bases). The CDR3 totals 14 residues. Trimming cost V 5 bases and J 4 bases, with 14 bases left between them. CDR1 is MNHEY and CDR2 is SVGAGI in the germline V gene. The chain's CDR3 is CASSGDGGGTEAFF. The CDR3 bases are TGTGCCAGCAGTGGGGACGGGGGGGGCACTGAAGCTTTCTTT.

V and J are TRBV29-1 and TRBJ2-3, with D maybe TRBD1 (7 bases). V was cut by 7 bases and J by 4 bases, with 12 bases left in between. The germline V gene has CDR1 SQVTM and CDR2 ANQGSEA. The CDR3 has 12 amino acids. CDR3 sequence (DNA): TGCAGCGCCCAGGGGGGAGCAGATACGCAGTATTTT. Translated, it gives CSAQGGADTQYF.

This chain uses TRBV7-3 with TRBJ1-1, with D unresolved. The CDR3 contains 16 residues. Germline V CDR1 and CDR2: SGHTA, FQGTGA. V lost 1 base to trimming and J lost 3 bases, with 15 bases between them. CDR3 in DNA: TGTGCCAGCAGCTTAAGGCCAGCGGGCTTCGACACTGAAGCTTTCTTT. Translated, it gives CASSLRPAGFDTEAFF. Variable domain in full (rest from reference TRBV7-3 and TRBJ1-1): GAGVSQTPSNKVTEKGKYVELRCDPISGHTALYWYRQSLGQGPEFLIYFQGTGAADDSGLPNDRFFAVRPEGSVSTLKIQRTERGDSAVYLCASSLRPAGFDTEAFFGQGTRLTVV.

The J gene is TRBJ1-1, the V gene TRBV27, with 9 bases aligning to TRBD1. With V trimmed by 5 bases and J by 10 bases, 5 bases remained unmatched. This CDR3 has 12 residues. Germline V gives CDR1 MNHEY, CDR2 SMNVEV (reference sequence). CDR3 region: CASSEQGARAFF. CDR3 nucleotides: TGTGCCAGCAGTGAACAGGGGGCGAGAGCTTTCTTT.